The 5 T cell receptor beta chains below come from one sample, sequenced in a study of CD8+ T cells in alopecia areata. The treatment here: oral pan-JAK inhibitor, 5-10 mg twice daily. Reverse transcribed after extraction, RNA yielded cDNA as the sequencing template. The assay was immunoSEQ multiplex PCR, and TCRdb's table has in-frame clones only and misses some. The sample yields around 200,000 clones, less than 65% seen once. Source: CD4+ T cells sorted from blood, taken at week 4, from a patient treated with tofacitinib. The receptors originated from a human donor with alopecia areata.

This clone was seen more than once but under ten times. The rearrangement uses TRBV4-1 and TRBJ1-3; D is undetermined. Germline V CDR1 and CDR2: MGHRA, YSYEKL. V was clipped by 0 bases and J by 0 bases, with 9 bases between them. The CDR3 sequence is 16 residues long. This chain's CDR3 is CASSQDRVSSGNTIYF. The CDR3 nucleotides are TGCGCCAGCAGCCAAGATCGAGTAAGCTCTGGAAACACCATATATTTT.

The rearrangement links TRBV5-1 to TRBJ1-5; 12 nucleotides agree with TRBD1. Per the germline V gene, CDR1 is SGHRS and CDR2 is YFSETQ. The CDR3 has 18 residues. V gave up 4 bases and J gave up 7 bases; unmatched junction bases: 15. CDR3 protein: CASSQNTGTGGNRQPQHF. CDR3 in DNA: TGCGCCAGCAGCCAGAACACCGGGACAGGGGGCAACAGGCAGCCCCAGCATTTT.

This clone was seen a handful of times. The chain employs TRBV6-6 and TRBJ1-6, with no clear D. V lost 7 bases, J lost 5 bases, and 12 bases lay in between. CDR1 and CDR2 (germline): MNHNY, SVGAGI (reference sequence). This CDR3 comprises 14 residues. CDR3 bases: TGTGCCAGCACTGCCGGGCCCCATAATTCACCCCTCCACTTT. This encodes CASTAGPHNSPLHF.

This clone was seen a handful of times. This chain links TRBV20-1 with TRBJ2-5; no definite D call. Trimming took off 7 bases at V and 4 bases at J, with 7 bases between the two ends. Germline V gene lookup returns CDR1 DFQATT and CDR2 SNEGSKA (reference sequence). This CDR3 spans 10 amino acids. The CDR3 loop is CSVGGETQYF. As DNA, the CDR3 is TGCAGTGTGGGCGGAGAGACCCAGTACTTC.

On this clone: The sample carries other DNA sequences with the same CDR3. The rearrangement joins TRBV6-1 to TRBJ1-2; no firm D call. V was clipped by 1 base and J by 5 bases, with 2 bases between them. In germline, CDR1 is MNHNS, CDR2 SASEGT. The CDR3 extends over 11 amino acids. The CDR3 DNA reads as TGTGCCAGCAGTGAAGGATATGGCTACACCTTC. It specifies CASSEGYGYTF.